These T cell receptor beta chains were read from a single sample in a study of post-analysis software for immune sequencing data. One entry per CDR3 protein, called by TCRdb with MiXCR from the PCR reads. Of some 890,000 distinct CDR3 sequences listed, roughly half are singletons. The sample consisted of blood. Receptors were obtained from a girl aged 10-17 years with multiple sclerosis. CDR3s include the opening cysteine and the closing phenylalanine or tryptophan. A D gene is named only where the DNA matches it firmly. Only part of the rows carry a size: once, few, many, or a class if the clone is expanded.

clone size	V gene	J gene	D gene	CDR3 protein	CDR3 DNA
once	TRBV5-1	TRBJ2-1	TRBD2	CASSLTALAGTNEQFF	TGCGCCAGCAGTTTGACGGCACTAGCGGGAACCAATGAGCAGTTCTTC
few	TRBV4-1	TRBJ2-5	-	CASSQDIGVRGTQYF	TGCGCCAGCAGCCAAGATATCGGGGTCCGAGGGACCCAGTACTTC
few	TRBV27	TRBJ2-3	TRBD1	CASSLTGGARSRLTDTQYF	TGTGCCAGCAGTTTAACAGGGGGCGCACGAAGCCGGTTAACAGATACGCAGTATTTT
-	TRBV5-1	TRBJ2-3	TRBD2	CASSLTSGDTDTQYF	TGCGCCAGCAGCTTAACTAGCGGGGACACAGATACGCAGTATTTT
-	TRBV6-6	TRBJ2-7	TRBD1	CASSPRQGTSSYEQYF	TGTGCCAGCAGCCCCCGACAGGGGACAAGCTCCTACGAGCAGTACTTC
few	TRBV15	TRBJ1-1	-	CATSRGSVNTEAFF	TGTGCCACCAGCAGAGGATCAGTGAACACTGAAGCTTTCTTT
-	TRBV20-1	TRBJ2-7	-	CSASRDLRPYEQYF	TGCAGTGCTAGTCGGGACCTCCGGCCCTACGAGCAGTACTTC
-	TRBV7-8	TRBJ2-1	TRBD1	CASSSRDSNREQFF	TGTGCCAGCAGCTCCCGGGACAGCAATCGAGAGCAGTTCTTC
-	TRBV29-1	TRBJ1-2	-	CSAGMNYGYTF	TGCAGCGCTGGGATGAACTATGGCTACACCTTC
once	TRBV7-9	TRBJ1-6	TRBD1	CASSLAGTGGGSPLHF	TGTGCCAGCAGCTTAGCCGGGACAGGGGGCGGTTCACCCCTCCACTTT